The present TCR beta chain was sequenced within a study of cytomegalovirus exposure and HLA in healthy donors. Notes on the study in general: The study put around 180 TCR beta chains on its list as cytomegalovirus-associated. Reports credit the classifier with highly specific, highly sensitive diagnosis of cytomegalovirus status. In vitro, three CMV-associated chains proved specific for CMV antigens.

The ends were cut back, 7 bases at V and 8 bases at J, with 18 bases in the middle. CDR3 length equals 14 residues. The germline V gene has CDR1 MDHEN and CDR2 SYDVKM. The method was immunoSEQ multiplex PCR; TCRdb's version includes in-frame clones alone and lacks a portion of them. This table has some 86,000 clones, approximately 93% appearing once. Only one count was recorded for this clone. Its antigen is as yet unknown. Sequenced material: PBMCs. The rearrangement uses TRBV28 and TRBJ2-1; TRBD2 might be the D (6 bases). The TCR originated in a woman in her twenties or thirties in good health and CMV-seronegative. Written as DNA, the CDR3 is TGTGCCAGCAACTGGGGGAGGTCGGGGGATGAGCAGTTCTTC. The encoded protein is CASNWGRSGDEQFF. Full variable domain (remainder filled in from reference TRBV28 and TRBJ2-1): DVKVTQSSRYLVKRTGEKVFLECVQDMDHENMFWYRQDPGLGLRLIYFSYDVKMKEKGDIPEGYSVSREKKERFSLILESASTNQTSMYLCASNWGRSGDEQFFGPGTRLTVL.